The entry below describes one TCR beta chain. Its cognate antigen has yet to be identified. The sample holds no much larger clone one base away, and base qualities are not on file. In the paper's terms, the treatment or condition label means: approximately 11-day PBMC culture with coronavirus spike peptide pools or control peptides (ViraFEST assay). To expand antigen-specific T cells with peptide pools and then pick out the expanded clonotypes through TCR sequencing, the study relied on the ViraFEST assay. The positive SARS-CoV-2 PCR tests of the convalescent patients were dated from March to December 2020, before the Alpha, Beta and Delta variants emerged in the United States. PBMCs were cultured at a few million per well in IMDM supplemented with approximately 5.3% human AB serum and approximately 10 IU/ml IL-2, with around 10 ug/ml peptide pools added. On days 3 and 7, half of the culture medium was replaced with fresh IL-2-containing medium. After approximately 11 days of culture, CD4+ T cells were isolated by negative selection with the EasySep CD4+ T cell isolation kit. Ficoll-Paque Plus gradient centrifugation was used to isolate PBMCs from whole blood, and the isolated PBMCs were then either used fresh or cryopreserved at -140C. In general, triplicate wells were set up for every culture condition.

The germline V gene sets CDR1 to KGHDR and CDR2 to SFDVKD. The CDR3 covers 18 residues, taking in both the cysteine and the phenylalanine. Only CDR3 DNA remains: 54 bases, in frame from the first base. V loses 7 bases, J loses 0 bases, and the germline ends lie 20 bases apart. The library was generated by PCR. TCR sequencing of DNA from cultured CD4+ T cells used the Oncomine TCR Beta short-read assay at the Johns Hopkins FTIC core. The QIAamp micro DNA kit was used to extract genomic DNA from the cultured CD4+ T cells. Oncomine TCR Beta libraries from cultured CD4+ T cells were pooled with unique dual indexes and sequenced on an Illumina iSeq 100. Regarding the original processing steps: Non-productive sequences were filtered out, and CDR3s that did not start with C, did not end with F or W, or were shorter than 7 amino acids were discarded. Antigen-specific clonotypes were identified using the MANAFEST web application through comparison of peptide-stimulated wells with reference and other culture wells. Positive clones required FDR below 0.05, an odds ratio above 5, and productive frequency above 0.1% in at least two of three replicate wells. Clonotypes that were significantly expanded in both SARS-CoV-2 spike wells and at least one common cold coronavirus spike condition were defined as cross-reactive. Levenshtein distances (stringdist) and unrooted phylogenetic trees (ape) in R version 3.6.1 were used to assess CDR3 homology. Using fastp at Q25 and MiXCR, TCRdb reprocessed the public reads and kept productive beta chains. Rows merge per CDR3 protein into single entries with the most common DNA and genes. TCRdb, rather than the study authors, made the V and J calls. This sample is represented by fewer than 20,000 distinct CDR3 sequences; approximately 40% of them were singletons. The leading ten clones occupy 6.3% of the sample.

This entry belongs to a study of vaccination and CD4 T cells after COVID-19 (dated by TCRdb to the early 2020s). The study in broad terms: Every convalescent patient had a positive nasal swab PCR test for SARS-CoV-2, with mild disease in eight to ten patients and severe disease in one. Culture stimuli were overlapping spike peptide pools from SARS-CoV-2 and from the common cold coronaviruses HCoV-NL63, HCoV-OC43 and HCoV-229E. Control cultures received a CEFX viral epitope pool as the positive control, an HIV-1 Nef peptide pool as the negative control, or no peptide. Post-COVID blood samples from convalescent patients were collected a median of around 100 days after diagnosis, with a range of 35 to 161 days. In ten to eleven COVID-19 convalescent patients and 4 infection-naive healthy vaccine recipients, the spike-specific CD4+ TCR repertoire before mRNA vaccination was compared with the repertoire after mRNA vaccination. The convalescent cohort comprised six males and four females, including two Hispanic individuals, seven Caucasians, two Asians and one multiracial person. Post-vaccine blood samples were collected a median of about 11 weeks after the second vaccine dose, ranging from roughly 12 to 250 days. Two doses of either the Pfizer-BioNTech BNT162b2 vaccine (n=8) or the Moderna mRNA-1273 vaccine (n=2) were administered to participants. General study outcomes and caveats: Only a relatively small number of convalescent patients were included in the study, and early timepoints following natural infection were not analyzed. The median count of SARS-CoV-2-reactive clonotypes went up from 20 to 25 after infection to approximately 40 after vaccination, although the change was not significant. Nearly all vaccine-specific clones in convalescent patients (304 of 307) were mono-reactive for SARS-CoV-2 spike rather than cross-reactive with common cold coronaviruses. Among the post-vaccine SARS-CoV-2-reactive clones in convalescent patients, a median approximately 90% showed up only after vaccination, which suggests vaccine-specific priming.

The sample consisted of CD4+ T cells from blood, cultured in vitro, taken before SARS-CoV-2 vaccination. This chain is built from TRBV24-1 and TRBJ2-2, with no D gene named confidently. The TCR comes from a human donor who had recovered from COVID-19. The CDR3 region has the sequence CATRSPPGVGTNTGELFF. The DNA is TGTGCCACCAGAAGCCCTCCCGGAGTTGGTACGAACACCGGGGAGCTGTTTTTT.